Following are 31 T cell receptor beta chains from one sample sequenced in a study of blood T cell repertoires in COVID-19. Method: immunoSEQ multiplex PCR; TCRdb's copy keeps in-frame clones and lacks some. The table shows around 190,000 clones, with about 88% occurring only once. The specimen was PBMCs or T cells enriched from blood (not recorded which). These receptors were obtained from a woman aged 18-35 years who had recovered from COVID-19.

The V gene is TRBV20-1, the J gene TRBJ2-5; D unresolved. Looked up from germline, CDR1 is DFQATT and CDR2 is SNEGSKA (reference sequence). The CDR3 contains 16 residues. Trimming left V 3 bases short and J 5 bases short, with 22 bases between. The CDR3 DNA reads as TGCAGTGCTAGTTTAATTCTCGTAGAGGTATACGAGACCCAGTACTTC. It is translated as CSASLILVEVYETQYF.

The genes are TRBV7-6 and TRBJ2-5; 8 bases map to TRBD2. The CDR3 consists of 16 residues. J was trimmed by 5 bases and V by 5 bases; bases with no gene match: 13. Germline CDR1 and CDR2: SGHVS and FNYEAQ. For the CDR3, the DNA is TGTGCCAGCAGCCAGTATAGCGGGGCGGCCTCGGAGACCCAGTACTTC. Protein sequence: CASSQYSGAASETQYF.

The V gene is TRBV19, the J gene TRBJ1-2, with 8 bases that match TRBD1. Germline CDR1 LNHDA, CDR2 SQIVND (reference sequence). CDR3 size: 14 residues. Trimming took 6 bases from V and 6 from J; bases not matched to a gene: 9. This CDR3 is CASSPAGGSDGYTF. The CDR3, as DNA: TGTGCCAGTAGCCCGGCAGGGGGCTCAGATGGCTACACCTTC. The whole variable domain, filled in from reference TRBV19 and TRBJ1-2, reads DGGITQSPKYLFRKEGQNVTLSCEQNLNHDAMYWYRQDPGQGLRLIYYSQIVNDFQKGDIAEGYSVSREKKESFPLTVTSAQKNPTAFYLCASSPAGGSDGYTFGSGTRLTVV.

The chain recombines TRBV28 with TRBJ1-4; the match to TRBD1 covers 7 bases. Germline values: CDR1 MDHEN, CDR2 SYDVKM. The V and J ends lost 5 bases and 7 bases, in that order; junction bases with no gene match: 13. This CDR3 comprises 16 residues. CDR3 sequence: CASSRGDSRLSEKLFF. CDR3 sequence (DNA): TGTGCCAGCAGTAGAGGGGACAGCAGGTTAAGTGAAAAACTGTTTTTT.

The rearrangement uses TRBV7-6 and TRBJ2-7; weak D call: TRBD2 (5 bases). CDR3 length: 13 residues. CDR1 SGHVS and CDR2 FNYEAQ come from the germline V gene. V lost 6 bases and J 2 bases, leaving 11 bases between the germline ends. In DNA, the CDR3 is TGTGCCAGCAGTAATAGGGAGCCCTACGAGCAGTACTTC. Amino acid sequence: CASSNREPYEQYF. Combining the CDR3 with reference TRBV7-6 and TRBJ2-7 gives the whole variable domain GAGVSQSPRYKVTKRGQDVALRCDPISGHVSLYWYRQALGQGPEFLTYFNYEAQQDKSGLPNDRFSAERPEGSISTLTIQRTEQRDSAMYRCASSNREPYEQYFGPGTRLTVT.

In its sample, this clone was seen once. The chain combines TRBV12-5 with TRBJ1-5; TRBD1 agrees at 10 bases. The CDR3 runs to 18 residues. The germline V gene has CDR1 LGHNT and CDR2 FRNRAP. Trimming cost V 6 bases and J 6 bases; bases outside gene matches: 17. Written as DNA, the CDR3 is TGTGCTAGTGGGACCAAGACAGGGGGCCCCTGGTCGGGTCAGCCCCAGCATTTT. As protein: CASGTKTGGPWSGQPQHF.

This clone came up a few times. The V call is TRBV5-1, the J call TRBJ2-5, with TRBD1 identical over 8 bases. The CDR3 totals 16 residues. Trimming cost V 2 bases and J 5 bases; bases outside gene matches: 11. CDR1 and CDR2 (germline): SGHRS, YFSETQ. CDR3 amino acids: CASSFPGQAAAETQYF. As DNA, the CDR3 is TGCGCCAGCAGCTTTCCGGGACAGGCCGCCGCGGAGACCCAGTACTTC.

The V gene is TRBV6-5, the J gene TRBJ1-6; no firm D call. Trimming shortened V by 0 bases and J by 10 bases, and 10 bases separated the two germline ends. Per the germline V gene, CDR1 is MNHEY and CDR2 is SVGAGI. This CDR3 region has 14 residues. The CDR3 nucleotides are TGTGCCAGCAGTTACTCCAATATGAGGTCACCCCTCCACTTT. Translation gives CASSYSNMRSPLHF.

V gene TRBV3-1 (or the pseudogene TRBV3-2) combines with J gene TRBJ2-7, with 15 nucleotides matching TRBD2. The length of the CDR3 is 17 residues. The germline gives CDR1 LGHDT, CDR2 YNNKEL (reference sequence). V lost 5 bases and J lost 3; bases outside the gene matches: 8. Here the CDR3 DNA reads TGTGCCAGCAGCTACGGGACTAGCGGGAGGCATCTCTACGAGCAGTACTTC. Its protein is CASSYGTSGRHLYEQYF.

The genes are TRBV13 and TRBJ2-7; 11 bases are a match to TRBD2. The V segment lost 9 bases and the J segment 3 bases; nucleotides outside the gene matches: 7. This CDR3 has 14 residues. Germline V gene sequence: CDR1 PRHDT, CDR2 FYEKMQ (reference sequence). This CDR3 reads CASSGLAVNYEQYF. CDR3 DNA: TGTGCCAGTTCGGGACTAGCGGTGAACTACGAGCAGTACTTC.

The genes are TRBV19 and TRBJ1-4; 7 bases are shared with TRBD1. This CDR3 has 19 residues. V was pared by 7 bases and J by 4 bases, with 21 bases of the junction left unmatched. In germline, CDR1 is LNHDA, CDR2 SQIVND (reference sequence). CDR3 DNA sequence: TGTGCCAGTACCAAAGGGACCAACCGGGACAGTACCTGTAATGAAAAACTGTTTTTT. Amino acids: CASTKGTNRDSTCNEKLFF.

The J gene is TRBJ1-2, the V gene TRBV5-1; D not resolved. V gave up 6 bases and J gave up 4 bases, with 13 bases separating them. This CDR3 region has 13 residues. Germline loops: CDR1 SGHRS, CDR2 YFSETQ. CDR3 DNA: TGCGCCAGCAAACCCCCTTCCGGCTATGGCTACACCTTC. It encodes CASKPPSGYGYTF.

The chain joins TRBV19 to TRBJ1-2, with D maybe TRBD1 (6 bases). CDR3 length equals 14 residues. V lost 5 bases and J lost 5, with 15 bases in between. CDR1 and CDR2 from the germline V gene are LNHDA and SQIVND (reference sequence). CDR3 coding DNA: TGTGCCAGTAGTTCATTATTCACAGGGTATGGCTACACCTTC. Protein: CASSSLFTGYGYTF.

In its sample, this clone was seen a few times. The chain links TRBV7-2 to TRBJ2-2; possibly TRBD1 for D (6 bases). V lost 5 bases and J lost 2, with 12 bases in between. The CDR3 contains 15 residues. Germline V gene data show CDR1 as SGHTA and CDR2 as FQGNSA. The DNA of the CDR3 is TGTGCCAGCAGCATCCTCGGGACAAACACCGGGGAGCTGTTTTTT. Amino acids: CASSILGTNTGELFF.

The chain combines TRBV28 with TRBJ2-7; 7 bases are shared with TRBD1. The CDR3 has 14 residues. The germline CDR1 and CDR2 sequences are MDHEN and SYDVKM. The junction had 13 bases not matched to a gene; V was cut back by 7 bases and J by 7 bases. CDR3: CASKTDREYSEQYF. The CDR3 bases are TGTGCCAGCAAAACCGACAGGGAGTATAGTGAGCAGTACTTC.

This clone was counted only a few times. The J gene is TRBJ1-1, the V gene TRBV28; D is ambiguous. The length of the CDR3 is 14 residues. V lost 7 bases to trimming and J lost 3 bases, with 15 bases between them. Germline V gene data show CDR1 as MDHEN and CDR2 as SYDVKM. CDR3: CASTSGFVDTEAFF. CDR3 DNA sequence: TGTGCCAGCACCTCGGGGTTTGTGGACACTGAAGCTTTCTTT.

This rearrangement joins TRBV6-6 to TRBJ1-3; D not certain. V dropped 5 bases and J dropped 1 base, with 9 bases sitting between them. Germline CDR1 is MNHNY and CDR2 is SVGAGI (reference sequence). This CDR3 has 14 amino acids. The CDR3: CASSRTQSGNTIYF. In DNA, the CDR3 is TGTGCCAGCAGTCGAACACAGTCTGGAAACACCATATATTTT.

V usage is TRBV4-1 and J usage is TRBJ2-3; weak D call: TRBD1 (5 bases). This CDR3 is 15 amino acids long. V dropped 8 bases and J dropped 2 bases, with 17 bases sitting between them. Germline-derived CDR1 and CDR2 are MGHRA and YSYEKL. CDR3 nucleotide sequence: TGCGCCAGCGGCTCGACAGTAACGAACACAGATACGCAGTATTTT. Residues: CASGSTVTNTDTQYF.

V and J are TRBV5-6 and TRBJ2-5; D possibly corresponds to TRBD2 (6 bases). Germline loops: CDR1 SGHDT, CDR2 YYEEEE. Trimming shortened V by 3 bases and J by 2 bases, and 14 bases separated the two germline ends. The length of the CDR3 is 15 residues. CDR3 in amino acids: CASSWGPRGQETQYF. The CDR3 coding sequence is TGTGCCAGCAGCTGGGGACCTCGGGGGCAAGAGACCCAGTACTTC.

This sequence joins TRBV27 and TRBJ1-1; no clear D. Germline loops: CDR1 MNHEY, CDR2 SMNVEV (reference sequence). The CDR3 runs to 13 residues. The V end was cut by 3 bases, the J end by 8 bases, with 13 bases between. This CDR3 reads CASSFRTEDEAFF. The CDR3 DNA follows: TGTGCCAGCAGTTTCCGAACGGAGGACGAAGCTTTCTTT.

The J gene is TRBJ1-2, the V gene TRBV11-2; 8 bases align to TRBD1. Germline V CDR1 and CDR2: SGHAT, FQNNGV. J gave up 7 bases and V 7 bases, and 14 bases lay outside the gene matches. The CDR3 has 15 residues. The CDR3 loop reads CASTTWGQGAGGYTF. The CDR3 DNA reads TGTGCCAGCACCACCTGGGGGCAGGGGGCCGGTGGCTACACCTTC.

The rearrangement links TRBV9 to TRBJ1-5, with D unresolved. Germline CDR1 is SGDLS and CDR2 is YYNGEE. The CDR3 length is 15 residues. Trimming left V 4 bases short and J 8 bases short, with 19 bases between. The CDR3 nucleotides are TGTGCCAGCAGCCTCGAGGGCGACCCGAGGGAGCCCCAGCATTTT. Residues: CASSLEGDPREPQHF. The variable domain in full, with the rest retrieved from reference TRBV9 and TRBJ1-5, is DSGVTQTPKHLITATGQRVTLRCSPRSGDLSVYWYQQSLDQGLQFLIQYYNGEERAKGNILERFSAQQFPDLHSELNLSSLELGDSALYFCASSLEGDPREPQHFGDGTRLSIL.

The gene calls are TRBV28 and TRBJ1-2, with D unresolved. The CDR3 has 14 amino acids. Germline V CDR1 and CDR2: MDHEN, SYDVKM. V gave up 5 bases and J gave up 1 base, with 11 bases separating them. In DNA form, the CDR3 reads TGTGCCAGCAGTAACGGGAACCTTAACTATGGCTACACCTTC. This encodes CASSNGNLNYGYTF.

The J gene is TRBJ1-6, the V gene TRBV5-6, with D possibly TRBD1 on 6 matching bases. The CDR3 runs to 15 residues. Trimming took off 6 bases at V and 10 bases at J, with 20 bases between the two ends. The germline V gene encodes CDR1 SGHDT and CDR2 YYEEEE. In nucleotides, the CDR3 is TGTGCCAGCACCAATTTACAGGGTTTGTCCTCACCCCTCCACTTT. Protein: CASTNLQGLSSPLHF.

The chain is built from TRBV6-2 or TRBV6-3 and TRBJ2-3; 7 bases match TRBD2. Germline trimming cut 0 bases from V and 2 bases from J; bases unmatched to any gene: 20. Germline V lookup: CDR1 MNHEY, CDR2 SVGEGT. The CDR3 runs to 21 residues. CDR3 DNA sequence: TGTGCCAGCAGTTACTCGAGTCGAGTAGGGACTACCGTCCTTCACACAGATACGCAGTATTTT. It translates to CASSYSSRVGTTVLHTDTQYF.

The chain links TRBV28 to TRBJ2-4; TRBD1 agrees at 12 bases. Losses at the gene ends were 7 bases for V and 8 bases for J; bases not matched to a gene: 12. Looked up from germline, CDR1 is MDHEN and CDR2 is SYDVKM. The CDR3 is 16 amino acids. The DNA for the CDR3 is TGTGCCAGCACCCGGGGACAGGGGGCCCCAGGAGACATTCAGTACTTC. It specifies CASTRGQGAPGDIQYF.

The V and J genes are TRBV7-3 and TRBJ1-1, with D maybe TRBD1 (5 bases). The CDR3 runs 13 residues. The germline V gene has CDR1 SGHTA and CDR2 FQGTGA. Between the trimmed V and J ends, which lost 5 bases and 7 bases, there was a span of 14 bases. The CDR3 DNA is TGTGCCAGCAGCCCACAGGAGGGTTTTGAAGCTTTCTTT. This encodes CASSPQEGFEAFF.

The V call is TRBV3-1 (or the pseudogene TRBV3-2), the J call TRBJ1-1, with TRBD1 matching 7 bases. Germline V gene lookup returns CDR1 LGHDT and CDR2 YNNKEL (reference sequence). J gave up 4 bases and V 6 bases, and 8 bases lay outside the gene matches. This CDR3 contains 14 residues. CDR3 bases: TGTGCCAGCAGTCGCGACAGGGTGAGCACTGAAGCTTTCTTT. This encodes CASSRDRVSTEAFF.

As regards this clone: Other DNA sequences in this specimen translate into the identical CDR3. The chain uses TRBV27 and TRBJ2-7, with 8 bases matching TRBD1. Germline CDR1 MNHEY, CDR2 SMNVEV (reference sequence). The trim removed 2 bases at V and 4 bases at J, leaving 4 bases unmatched. The CDR3 totals 14 residues. Written as DNA, the CDR3 is TGTGCCAGCAGTTTAGGACAGGGTGCTTACGAGCAGTACTTC. Amino acid sequence: CASSLGQGAYEQYF.

J is TRBJ2-7 and V is TRBV5-1, with TRBD1 identical over 8 bases. CDR3 size: 14 residues. The V and J ends lost 3 bases and 3 bases, in that order; junction bases with no gene match: 5. Germline values: CDR1 SGHRS, CDR2 YFSETQ. The DNA of the CDR3 is TGCGCCAGCAGCTATTCGACAGGGGACTACGAGCAGTACTTC. Translating it yields CASSYSTGDYEQYF. The full variable domain, its missing parts supplied by reference TRBV5-1 and TRBJ2-7, is KAGVTQTPRYLIKTRGQQVTLSCSPISGHRSVSWYQQTPGQGLQFLFEYFSETQRNKGNFPGRFSGRQFSNSRSEMNVSTLELGDSALYLCASSYSTGDYEQYFGPGTRLTVT.

The V and J genes are TRBV6-2 or TRBV6-3 and TRBJ1-2; possible D gene TRBD1, 5 bases. The ends were cut back, 6 bases at V and 5 bases at J, with 16 bases in the middle. The germline gives CDR1 MNHEY, CDR2 SVGEGT. This CDR3 has 14 residues. This chain's CDR3 is CASRPSGGEYGYTF. The CDR3 nucleotides are TGTGCCAGCAGACCTTCGGGGGGAGAATATGGCTACACCTTC.